These T cell receptor beta chains were read from a single sample in a study of blood T cell repertoires in COVID-19. TCRdb's table, derived via immunoSEQ multiplex PCR, lists solely in-frame clones and lacks some. The profile shows over 100,000 clones, approximately 90% of them singletons. The sequenced sample was peripheral blood. The receptor source for this set is a woman in her 50s with COVID-19, enrolled during active disease. CDR3s include the opening cysteine and the closing phenylalanine or tryptophan. D genes are given only for firm matches. Rows give clone size only sometimes, using once, few, many, or a class for an expanded clone.

clone_size d_call j_call v_call cdr3_aa cdr3_nt
- - TRBJ2-1 TRBV5-6 CASSLGRGGADPPGEQFF TGTGCCAGCAGCTTGGGAAGGGGGGGTGCGGACCCCCCTGGGGAGCAGTTCTTC
- TRBD1 TRBJ2-2 TRBV4-1 CASSLGQTQAGELFF TGCGCCAGCAGCCTGGGACAGACCCAGGCAGGGGAGCTGTTTTTT
- TRBD1 TRBJ2-1 TRBV18 CASSPGQVNEQFF TGTGCCAGCTCACCCGGACAGGTCAATGAGCAGTTCTTC
- - TRBJ2-3 TRBV9 CASSVAPLSGADTQYF TGTGCCAGCAGCGTAGCTCCCTTATCGGGGGCAGATACGCAGTATTTT
- TRBD2 TRBJ2-3 TRBV30 CAWSDGTSVFTDTQYF TGTGCCTGGAGTGACGGGACTAGCGTTTTCACAGATACGCAGTATTTT
- - TRBJ1-3 TRBV19 CASKAPVAAGNTIYF TGTGCCAGTAAGGCCCCCGTAGCAGCCGGAAACACCATATATTTT
- - TRBJ1-2 TRBV9 CASSVQRRGDMDGYTF TGTGCCAGCAGCGTCCAACGCCGCGGTGATATGGATGGCTACACCTTC
- TRBD1 TRBJ1-6 TRBV30 CAWSVNRGRNSPLHF TGTGCCTGGAGTGTAAACAGGGGGCGGAATTCACCCCTCCACTTT
once TRBD1 TRBJ1-1 TRBV5-1 CASSGTGVGEAFF TGCGCCAGCAGCGGGACAGGGGTTGGTGAAGCTTTCTTT
- - TRBJ1-4 TRBV28 CASVPSTEPLGKLFF TGTGCCAGCGTACCTTCAACAGAACCTTTGGGAAAACTGTTTTTT
few - TRBJ1-1 TRBV10-2 CASRKDRSTEAFF TGCGCCAGCAGGAAAGACAGAAGCACTGAAGCTTTCTTT
- TRBD1 TRBJ2-5 TRBV7-9 CASSLARQGQETQYF TGTGCCAGCAGCTTAGCGCGACAGGGCCAAGAGACCCAGTACTTC
- - TRBJ2-7 TRBV4-1 CASSQVGLNYEQYF TGCGCCAGCAGCCAAGTTGGGCTAAACTACGAGCAGTACTTC
- TRBD2 TRBJ2-5 TRBV12-3/TRBV12-4 CASRNSGGETQYF TGTGCCAGCAGAAATAGCGGGGGGGAGACCCAGTACTTC
- - TRBJ1-2 TRBV6-6 CASSADSMAGYTF TGTGCCAGCAGTGCGGACAGCATGGCCGGCTACACCTTC
- - TRBJ2-5 TRBV30 CAWMKQGRGETQYF TGTGCCTGGATGAAACAGGGACGTGGGGAGACCCAGTACTTC
- TRBD1 TRBJ1-4 TRBV11-2 CASRTGGNEKLFF TGTGCCAGTAGGACAGGGGGCAATGAAAAACTGTTTTTT
- - TRBJ2-1 TRBV7-2 CASSLVGQGPYNEQFF TGTGCCAGCAGCTTAGTAGGGCAGGGGCCCTACAATGAGCAGTTCTTC
- TRBD2 TRBJ2-2 TRBV7-2 CASSPRPGGLTGELFF TGTGCCAGCAGCCCTAGGCCGGGGGGGCTCACCGGGGAGCTGTTTTTT
- TRBD2 TRBJ2-7 TRBV28 CASSSSSGGVREQYF TGTGCCAGCAGTTCGTCTAGCGGGGGGGTTCGAGAGCAGTACTTC
- - TRBJ1-1 TRBV21-1 CASSKGDRGREDTEAFF TGTGCCAGCAGCAAAGGGGACAGGGGGCGGGAGGACACTGAAGCTTTCTTT
- - TRBJ2-3 TRBV9 CASSVVQGIGTDTQYF TGTGCCAGCAGCGTAGTACAGGGAATCGGGACAGATACGCAGTATTTT
- - TRBJ1-1 TRBV18 CASSPAGNTEAFF TGTGCCAGCTCACCTGCGGGGAACACTGAAGCTTTCTTT
- - TRBJ1-1 TRBV7-9 CASRILGAGPNTEAFF TGTGCCAGCAGAATTCTGGGGGCAGGCCCGAACACTGAAGCTTTCTTT